Listed below are T cell receptor beta chains from one sample, sequenced in a study of OX40 agonist ivuxolimab in advanced cancers. Clones were read by immunoSEQ multiplex PCR, and TCRdb kept only the in-frame ones, dropping some. In the table there are around 82,000 clones, approximately 90% of which are singletons. Specimen: CD4+ or CD8+ T cells sorted from blood, collected in a trial of the OX40 agonist ivuxolimab. Receptor source: an adult with an advanced solid tumor such as melanoma, head and neck, liver or kidney cancer. Both conserved end residues are trimmed from each CDR3.

V,J,CDR3
TRBV7-3,TRBJ2-6,ASSSQGAGANVLT
TRBV14,TRBJ1-5,ASSQGSYNQPQH
TRBV7-3,TRBJ1-1,ASSPGRNTEAF
TRBV4-2,TRBJ2-3,ASSQDASGGAGDTQY
TRBV19,TRBJ1-5,ASREINQPQH
TRBV7-3,TRBJ2-5,ASSPPGEETQY
TRBV5-4,TRBJ2-3,ASSVPGRGTDTQY
TRBV5-8,TRBJ1-2,ASSPYVGTDYGYT
TRBV2,TRBJ2-2,ASRGLGNTGELF
TRBV18,TRBJ2-7,ASSPWDRINEQY
TRBV12-5,TRBJ1-3,ASGFSGSRTPNTIY
TRBV5-6,TRBJ2-7,ASSFELDVFSYEQY
TRBV5-6,TRBJ1-2,ASSTGQNLYGYT
TRBV19,TRBJ2-2,ASEIGVSSENTGELF
TRBV7-9,TRBJ1-5,ASSRGDSLNQPQH
TRBV7-6,TRBJ2-1,ASSPKGLPNDEQF
TRBV5-1,TRBJ2-1,ASSLASHGGGAVQF
TRBV18,TRBJ2-5,ASSPRIAGNQETQY
TRBV19,TRBJ2-2,ASTRGTGELF
TRBV12-5,TRBJ2-7,ASGLALEGQY
TRBV5-1,TRBJ1-6,ASSLQNSPLH
TRBV19,TRBJ2-1,ASSILISRYNEQF
TRBV5-1,TRBJ2-5,ASSLGAKTGQETQY
TRBV11-2,TRBJ1-3,ASRRNSGNTIY
TRBV5-1,TRBJ2-3,ASSLTHLHTDTQY
TRBV7-2,TRBJ2-2,ASSLGVQNTGELF
TRBV11-2,TRBJ2-1,ASSPQEYNEQF
TRBV5-4,TRBJ2-3,ASSLRSTDTQY
TRBV5-4,TRBJ1-1,ASSLRTGLNTEAF
TRBV5-6,TRBJ2-5,ASSLDRRGETQY
TRBV10-3,TRBJ1-1,AISPGLEGEAF
TRBV19,TRBJ1-1,ASSTTGYTEAF
TRBV5-1,TRBJ2-2,ASSRVTSDGTGELF
TRBV4-3,TRBJ1-2,ASSQDNFGGSDGYT
TRBV18,TRBJ2-3,ASSYTSTDTQY
TRBV5-6,TRBJ1-5,ASSLGVTSTAQH
TRBV5-1,TRBJ2-1,ASTRDPQSSYNEQF
TRBV6-6,TRBJ2-3,ASSLQQNTDTQY
TRBV4-1,TRBJ2-4,ASSLRETDTDLAKNIQY
TRBV7-2,TRBJ1-5,ASSRIGTGGGQPQH
TRBV5-6,TRBJ1-2,ASSLVGQGLYGYT
TRBV7-2,TRBJ1-2,ASSLEGLDGYT
TRBV4-2,TRBJ2-7,ASSQVTGTGVYEQY
TRBV27,TRBJ2-6,ASSFREAGANVLT
TRBV7-2,TRBJ1-1,ASSFVHNTEAF
TRBV19,TRBJ1-2,ASQSSRSSYGYT
TRBV5-6,TRBJ1-3,ASSSGTGSSGNTIY
TRBV18,TRBJ2-7,ASSPGQDEQY
TRBV6-5,TRBJ1-4,ASTGGGAGEKLF
TRBV6-1,TRBJ1-5,ASSETPSRPQH
TRBV5-1,TRBJ1-4,ASSLGQEDEKLF
TRBV5-1,TRBJ2-5,ASSFDRGETQY
TRBV5-5,TRBJ2-7,ASSLGQWSSYEQY
TRBV10-3,TRBJ1-2,AISVGAPYGYT
TRBV7-2,TRBJ1-3,ASSSVNGAIY
TRBV18,TRBJ2-5,ASSPRQGASGETQY
TRBV19,TRBJ1-1,ASNLYQNTEAF
TRBV6-1,TRBJ1-1,ASSEAFRQNTEAF
TRBV5-1,TRBJ1-1,ASSLAGDLNTEAF
TRBV2,TRBJ1-2,ASGEGAGYT